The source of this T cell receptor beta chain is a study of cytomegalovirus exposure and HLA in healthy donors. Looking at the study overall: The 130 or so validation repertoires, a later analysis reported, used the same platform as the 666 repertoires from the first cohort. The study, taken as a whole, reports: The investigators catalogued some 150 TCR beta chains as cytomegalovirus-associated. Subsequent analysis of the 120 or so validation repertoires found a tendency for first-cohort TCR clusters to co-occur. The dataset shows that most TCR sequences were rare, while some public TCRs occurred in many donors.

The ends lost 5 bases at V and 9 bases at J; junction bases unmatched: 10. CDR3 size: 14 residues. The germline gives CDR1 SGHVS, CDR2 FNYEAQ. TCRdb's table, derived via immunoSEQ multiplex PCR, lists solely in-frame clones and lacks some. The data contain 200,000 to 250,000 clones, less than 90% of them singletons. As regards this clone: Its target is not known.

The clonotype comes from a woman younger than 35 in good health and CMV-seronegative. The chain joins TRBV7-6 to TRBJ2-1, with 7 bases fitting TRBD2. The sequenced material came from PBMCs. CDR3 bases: TGTGCCAGCAGCCGGACTAGACTGAACGCTGAGCAGTTCTTC. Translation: CASSRTRLNAEQFF.